This T cell receptor (beta chain) emerged from a study of blood T cell repertoires in COVID-19. Study overall: PBMCs, B-cell-depleted T cells, or T cells were the source of the cDNA or gDNA that made up the material.

In the authors' methods: Amplified reference gene primers provided the basis for estimating nucleated cell counts. Clones were read by immunoSEQ multiplex PCR, and TCRdb kept only the in-frame ones, dropping some. V and J calls plus clone size are reproduced from that table; the DNA served to infer D and trimming. Counted here are 100,000 or so clones, about 86% occurring once; the ten biggest clones make up 10% to 15%. Germline CDR1 and CDR2: MGHRA and YSYEKL. The CDR3 has 16 amino acids. The trim removed 3 bases at V and 1 base at J, leaving 8 bases unmatched. Source material: peripheral blood. The chain uses TRBV4-1 and TRBJ1-1; TRBD1 matches at 7 bases. This sequence originates from a woman aged 60-70 years in a cohort sampled during active or convalescent COVID-19. The CDR3 loop is CASSHSTGMGNTEAFF. The CDR3 DNA is TGCGCCAGCAGCCATTCGACAGGGATGGGGAACACTGAAGCTTTCTTT.